The present T cell receptor beta chain was sequenced within a study of blood T cell repertoires in COVID-19. CDR1 and CDR2 (germline): SGHTA, FQGNSA. Trimming stripped 2 bases from V and 0 bases from J, with 5 bases between. The CDR3 length is 14 residues. Assay used: immunoSEQ multiplex PCR; TCRdb lists only in-frame clones, some missing. The data show about 270,000 clones, with around four fifths seen just once and around 4.2% held by the top ten. Sequenced input: peripheral blood. The TCR sequence derives from a woman in her forties or fifties with active or convalescent COVID-19. J is TRBJ2-1 and V is TRBV7-2; D ambiguous. CDR3 residues: CASSLLSSYNEQFF. CDR3 nucleotides: TGTGCCAGCAGCTTATTGAGCTCCTACAATGAGCAGTTCTTC.